The 18 T cell receptor beta chains below all came from one sample that was sequenced in a study of monozygotic twins with inflammatory bowel disease. TCRdb re-called the 5' RACE reads and gives one entry per CDR3 protein, without DNA. Recorded here are around 370,000 distinct CDR3 sequences; the top ten clones represent roughly 2.6%. Sequencing used blood. These receptors were obtained from a human donor with ulcerative colitis or Crohn's disease, or a healthy co-twin of an affected twin (not recorded which).

The CDR3 region is CSVAGQGPYEQYF. The chain has TRBV29-1 and TRBJ2-7; TCRdb's D gene call, TRBD1, goes unchecked for lack of DNA. Germline V gives CDR1 SQVTM, CDR2 ANQGSEA. This CDR3 has 13 amino acids.

The V call is TRBV6-2 or TRBV6-3, the J call TRBJ2-1; without DNA, the TCRdb call of TRBD2 cannot be checked. The CDR3 is 18 amino acids. Germline V gene lookup returns CDR1 MNHEY and CDR2 SVGEGT. Here the CDR3 reads CASSTGTSGGRSYNEQFF.

This chain links TRBV20-1 with TRBJ1-2; the D gene TCRdb calls, TRBD1, cannot be checked with no DNA. This CDR3 has 13 residues. Looked up from germline, CDR1 is DFQATT and CDR2 is SNEGSKA (reference sequence). CDR3 residues: CSADDRGRDGYTF.

This sequence joins TRBV28 and TRBJ2-3; TCRdb proposes TRBD1, but this gene call is untestable without DNA. CDR3 length equals 13 residues. CDR1 MDHEN and CDR2 SYDVKM come from the germline V gene. The CDR3 is CASGMTGTDTQYF.

V usage is TRBV7-8 and J usage is TRBJ2-3; TCRdb picks TRBD1, but there is no DNA to check that call. Per germline, CDR1 SGHVS and CDR2 FQNEAQ. The CDR3 totals 12 residues. The CDR3 is CASSSEGSTQYF.

This chain uses TRBV6-2 or TRBV6-3 with TRBJ2-7; TCRdb lists TRBD1, though no DNA is available to test this call. The CDR3 spans 17 residues. Germline CDR1 is MNHEY and CDR2 is SVGEGT. The CDR3 loop reads CASSYRDSEQGSYEQYF.

V is TRBV6-1 and J is TRBJ2-3; absent DNA, TCRdb's TRBD1 call cannot be checked. Germline CDR1 is MNHNS and CDR2 is SASEGT. CDR3 length: 15 residues. CDR3 residues: CASSRRVFPTDTQYF.

The CDR3: CASSSIQDASYNEQFF. This sequence joins TRBV11-3 and TRBJ2-1. This CDR3 is 16 amino acids long. Germline-derived CDR1 and CDR2 are SGHNT and YENEEA.

This rearrangement joins TRBV5-1 to TRBJ2-7; the D call from TCRdb, TRBD1, cannot be confirmed without DNA. CDR1 is SGHRS and CDR2 is YFSETQ in the germline V gene. This CDR3 region has 19 residues. This chain's CDR3 is CASSLGITPGTGASYEQYF.

V and J are TRBV3-1 and TRBJ2-5; TCRdb outputs TRBD1, but without DNA this stays unchecked. Germline-derived CDR1 and CDR2 are LGHDT and YNNKEL (reference sequence). The CDR3 contains 17 residues. CDR3 region: CASSQSGRTANQETQYF.

This chain connects TRBV20-1 to TRBJ1-1; TCRdb outputs TRBD1, but without DNA this stays unchecked. The germline gives CDR1 DFQATT, CDR2 SNEGSKA (reference sequence). There are 14 residues in the CDR3. CDR3 sequence reads: CSASLRGIGTEAFF.

Here the CDR3 reads CATNEGYEQYF. J is TRBJ2-7 and V is TRBV6-2 or TRBV6-3. CDR1 is MNHEY, CDR2 SVGEGT, per germline. The CDR3 spans 11 residues.

This chain connects TRBV11-2 to TRBJ2-3; the D gene TCRdb calls, TRBD1, cannot be checked with no DNA. This CDR3 region has 18 residues. Germline-derived CDR1 and CDR2 are SGHAT and FQNNGV. The CDR3 is CASSSPQASGSRTDTQYF.

V is TRBV19 and J is TRBJ1-2; TCRdb indicates TRBD1, and absent DNA this call remains unverified. The CDR3 length is 12 residues. Germline-derived CDR1 and CDR2 are LNHDA and SQIVND (reference sequence). This CDR3 reads CASSGQGSGYTF.

This chain connects TRBV13 to TRBJ2-7; as DNA is missing, the TRBD2 call by TCRdb cannot be tested. The CDR3 is 14 residues long. Germline V gene data show CDR1 as PRHDT and CDR2 as FYEKMQ (reference sequence). This CDR3 is CASSLGAGGYEQYF.

The V and J genes are TRBV5-1 and TRBJ2-7; TCRdb reports TRBD1, a call that lacks DNA to check it against. Germline V gene sequence: CDR1 SGHRS, CDR2 YFSETQ. CDR3 length: 15 amino acids. The CDR3 spells CASSFQGGPSYEQYF.

The CDR3: CAISESIRGITETQYF. This sequence joins TRBV10-3 and TRBJ2-5; TCRdb's D call, TRBD1, is unchecked because there is no DNA. The CDR3 runs to 16 residues. Germline loops: CDR1 ENHRY, CDR2 SYGVKD.

CDR3 loop: CASSLRGGRNEQYF. The gene calls are TRBV7-3 and TRBJ2-7; TCRdb returns TRBD2, unconfirmable since there is no DNA. Germline V gene lookup returns CDR1 SGHTA and CDR2 FQGTGA. The CDR3 is 14 residues long.